This T cell receptor beta chain is from a study of T cell changes during pregnancy in multiple sclerosis. Data came from immunoSEQ multiplex PCR; TCRdb stores just in-frame clones and leaves some out. Of fewer than 40,000 clones listed, under 95% are singletons. This specimen consisted of CD4+ T cells from peripheral blood mononuclear cells, obtained in the second trimester of pregnancy. The TCR comes from a female donor in good health, enrolled as a control in a pregnancy study.

This chain's CDR3 is CASSETSGVSYNEQFF. The CDR3, as DNA: TGTGCCAGCAGTGAAACTAGCGGGGTCTCCTACAATGAGCAGTTCTTC. The chain couples TRBV25-1 to TRBJ2-1; TRBD2 matches 10 bases. The V segment lost 2 bases and the J segment 0 bases; nucleotides outside the gene matches: 1. The CDR3 is 16 amino acids. The germline V gene has CDR1 MGHDK and CDR2 SYGVNS.